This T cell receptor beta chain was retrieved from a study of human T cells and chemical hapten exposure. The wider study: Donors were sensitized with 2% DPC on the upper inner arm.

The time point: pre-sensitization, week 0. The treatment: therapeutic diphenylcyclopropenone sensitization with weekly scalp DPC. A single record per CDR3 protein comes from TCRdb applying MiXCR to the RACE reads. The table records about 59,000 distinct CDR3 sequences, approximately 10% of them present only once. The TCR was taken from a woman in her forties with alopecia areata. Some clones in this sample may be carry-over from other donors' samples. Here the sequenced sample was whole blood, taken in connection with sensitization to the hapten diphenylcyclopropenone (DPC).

Here the CDR3 DNA reads TGCGCCAGCAGTGAGCGGGGACGGGACGAGCAGTACTTC. Translation: CASSERGRDEQYF. The chain recombines TRBV10-1 with TRBJ2-7; the D call may be TRBD1 or TRBD2 (5 bases each). The CDR3 has 13 amino acids. Trimming removed 2 bases at V and 5 bases at J, with 10 bases between. CDR1 is WNHNN and CDR2 is SYGVQD in the germline V gene (reference sequence).